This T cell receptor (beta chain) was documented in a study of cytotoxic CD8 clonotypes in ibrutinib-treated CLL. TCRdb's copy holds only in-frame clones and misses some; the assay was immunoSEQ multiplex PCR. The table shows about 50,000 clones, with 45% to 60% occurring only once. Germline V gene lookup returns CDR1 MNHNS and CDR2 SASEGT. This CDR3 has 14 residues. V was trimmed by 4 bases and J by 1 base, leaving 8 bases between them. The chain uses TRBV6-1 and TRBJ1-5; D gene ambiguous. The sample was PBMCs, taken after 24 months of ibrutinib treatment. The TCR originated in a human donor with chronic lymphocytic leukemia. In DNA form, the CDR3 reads TGTGCCAGCAGTGTACGGGAAAGCAATCAGCCCCAGCATTTT. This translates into CASSVRESNQPQHF.